The 12 T cell receptor beta chains listed next were all sequenced from one sample in a study of shared clonotypes between healthy human individuals. Terminally differentiated effector memory CD45RA+ cells were excluded by CCR7 positive selection of CD45RO-negative cells. Data came from immunoSEQ multiplex PCR; TCRdb stores just in-frame clones and leaves some out. Of roughly 590,000 clones listed, 95% were seen once; the top ten hold 0.11%. Sequenced material: naive CD8+ T cells sorted from blood. These receptors were obtained from a woman in her 30s in good health.

This rearrangement joins TRBV7-9 to TRBJ2-2, with TRBD2 as a possible D gene (6 bases). CDR1 is SEHNR, CDR2 FQNEAQ, per germline (reference sequence). Trimming left V 2 bases short and J 5 bases short, with 9 bases between. This CDR3 region has 14 residues. This CDR3 reads CASSLRGRTGELFF. In DNA form, the CDR3 reads TGTGCCAGCAGCTTACGGGGGAGGACCGGGGAGCTGTTTTTT.

The J gene is TRBJ2-1, the V gene TRBV6-4, with 9 bases lining up with TRBD2. J lost 3 bases, V lost 2 bases, and 11 bases had no gene match. CDR1 is MRHNA, CDR2 SNTAGT, per germline. CDR3 size: 18 residues. DNA of the CDR3: TGTGCCAGCAGTGACGAGACTAGCGGACAAAAATTCTACAATGAGCAGTTCTTC. It encodes CASSDETSGQKFYNEQFF.

CDR3 DNA: TGTGCCAGCAGTGTCTACCGGGACAGGGGGGAGTATGGCTACACCTTC. Amino acids: CASSVYRDRGEYGYTF. V and J are TRBV28 and TRBJ1-2; 11 positions agree with TRBD1. V gave up 5 bases and J gave up 5 bases; unmatched junction bases: 10. This CDR3 has 16 amino acids. Per germline, CDR1 MDHEN and CDR2 SYDVKM.

CDR3 nucleotides: TGTGCCAGCAGCCTGGGGAGCGGAAGTAATACGGGGGAGACCCAGTACTTC. Residues: CASSLGSGSNTGETQYF. The V call is TRBV9, the J call TRBJ2-5; D may be TRBD2 (5 bases). The CDR3 consists of 17 residues. Germline CDR1 and CDR2: SGDLS and YYNGEE. The V and J ends lost 4 bases and 5 bases respectively, with 24 bases between them.

The chain employs TRBV6-5 and TRBJ2-7; D gene unclear. The germline V gene encodes CDR1 MNHEY and CDR2 SVGAGI. V was cut by 2 bases and J by 4 bases, with 12 bases left in between. The CDR3 sequence is 14 residues long. The CDR3 protein is CASSYGQPPYEQYF. DNA for the CDR3: TGTGCCAGCAGTTACGGGCAACCTCCTTACGAGCAGTACTTC.

The CDR3 region has the DNA TGTGCCAGCAGCTTAGGGGCAGGCCCGGGTGGCTACACCTTC. Residues: CASSLGAGPGGYTF. The chain joins TRBV13 to TRBJ1-2; no reliable D call. The germline V and J ends were trimmed by 0 bases and 7 bases, with 12 bases remaining between them. Germline lookup yields CDR1 PRHDT and CDR2 FYEKMQ (reference sequence). The CDR3 has 14 amino acids.

The rearrangement uses TRBV6-5 and TRBJ1-1; D is unclear. Germline-derived CDR1 and CDR2 are MNHEY and SVGAGI. CDR3 size: 14 residues. V was trimmed by 0 bases and J by 0 bases, leaving 5 bases between them. As DNA, the CDR3 is TGTGCCAGCAGTTACTCGTCAGTGAACACTGAAGCTTTCTTT. Encoded protein: CASSYSSVNTEAFF.

This chain connects TRBV27 to TRBJ2-7, with TRBD2 matching 10 bases. The V segment lost 6 bases and the J segment 6 bases; nucleotides outside the gene matches: 8. From germline, CDR1 is MNHEY and CDR2 SMNVEV (reference sequence). The CDR3 sequence is 14 residues long. The CDR3 region is CASRIAGGVGEQYF. CDR3 sequence (DNA): TGTGCCAGCAGAATAGCGGGAGGAGTAGGCGAGCAGTACTTC.

Regarding this clone: This CDR3 is also generated by other DNA sequences in the sample. This chain connects TRBV27 to TRBJ2-1; TRBD2 matches 14 bases. V lost 4 bases, J lost 8 bases, and 4 bases stayed unmatched. CDR3 length: 15 amino acids. Germline CDR1 MNHEY, CDR2 SMNVEV (reference sequence). The DNA of the CDR3 is TGTGCCAGCAGTTCCGGGACTAGCGGGAGTGATGAGCAGTTCTTC. Translation: CASSSGTSGSDEQFF.

The V call is TRBV5-1, the J call TRBJ1-1; 10 bases match TRBD1. The CDR3 is 15 amino acids. Losses at the gene ends were 4 bases for V and 4 bases for J; bases not matched to a gene: 7. Germline V gene lookup returns CDR1 SGHRS and CDR2 YFSETQ. The CDR3 reads CASSVDRGVTTEAFF. CDR3 sequence (DNA): TGCGCCAGCAGCGTGGACAGGGGGGTAACCACTGAAGCTTTCTTT.

The chain employs TRBV19 and TRBJ2-6; D call uncertain. V dropped 1 base and J dropped 0 bases, with 4 bases sitting between them. Germline values: CDR1 LNHDA, CDR2 SQIVND (reference sequence). This CDR3 has 15 residues. The CDR3 nucleotides are TGTGCCAGTAGTATAGGCACCTCTGGGGCCAACGTCCTGACTTTC. Amino acids: CASSIGTSGANVLTF.

V usage is TRBV5-6 and J usage is TRBJ2-1, with 7 bases aligning to TRBD1. The CDR3 extends over 14 amino acids. Looked up from germline, CDR1 is SGHDT and CDR2 is YYEEEE. J was trimmed by 4 bases and V by 4 bases; bases with no gene match: 5. The CDR3 DNA reads TGTGCCAGCAGCCCCACAGGGGATTACAATGAGCAGTTCTTC. Residues: CASSPTGDYNEQFF. Filled out from reference TRBV5-6 and TRBJ2-1, the complete variable domain reads DAGVTQSPTHLIKTRGQQVTLRCSPKSGHDTVSWYQQALGQGPQFIFQYYEEEERQRGNFPDRFSGHQFPNYSSELNVNALLLGDSALYLCASSPTGDYNEQFFGPGTRLTVL.